The next 18 T cell receptor beta chains were all read from a single sample in a study of CD8+ T cells in alopecia areata. cDNA reverse transcribed from extracted RNA served as the sequencing template. The assay was immunoSEQ multiplex PCR, and TCRdb's table has in-frame clones only and misses some. The sample carries over 150,000 clones, about three fifths recorded once. The treatment is: oral pan-JAK inhibitor, 5-10 mg twice daily. The specimen comprised CD4+ T cells sorted from blood, sampled at week 4, from a patient treated with tofacitinib. These receptors were obtained from a human donor with alopecia areata.

The chain couples TRBV27 to TRBJ1-6, with D unresolved. CDR1 and CDR2 (germline): MNHEY, SMNVEV (reference sequence). There are 14 residues in the CDR3. Trimming removed 0 bases from V and 9 bases from J, with 9 bases in between. The CDR3 coding sequence is TGTGCCAGCAGTTTATCAGGGTTAGGTTCACCCCTCCACTTT. Translating it yields CASSLSGLGSPLHF.

This rearrangement joins TRBV4-2 to TRBJ2-1; D possibly corresponds to TRBD1 (6 bases). V was cut by 5 bases and J by 15 bases, with 29 bases left in between. The CDR3 is 16 amino acids. Germline V gene data show CDR1 as LGHNA and CDR2 as YNFKEQ. Here the CDR3 reads CASSALMAGTPGDLFF. The CDR3 nucleotides read TGTGCCAGCAGCGCCTTAATGGCCGGGACACCCGGGGATCTGTTCTTC.

This chain joins TRBV28 and TRBJ1-2; D may be TRBD1 (6 bases). The V end was cut by 1 base, the J end by 10 bases, with 10 bases between. The CDR3 covers 12 residues. Germline lookup yields CDR1 MDHEN and CDR2 SYDVKM. The CDR3 DNA sequence: TGTGCCAGCAGTTTATCAGGACAGTCCTACACCTTC. Its protein product is CASSLSGQSYTF.

V is TRBV30 and J is TRBJ1-1; D is perhaps TRBD1 (6 bases). The V end lost 0 bases, the J end lost 5 bases, and 13 bases lay between the germline ends. Germline assignment: CDR1 GTSNPN and CDR2 SVGIG (reference sequence). This CDR3 is 14 amino acids long. Here the CDR3 reads CAWSVREGGTEAFF. The CDR3 nucleotides read TGTGCCTGGAGTGTACGGGAAGGGGGGACTGAAGCTTTCTTT.

Concerning this clone: Compared with germline, one end of the junction differs, possibly owing to a read error. The V and J genes are TRBV7-7 and TRBJ1-4; D is unclear. Germline CDR1 SSHAT, CDR2 FNYEAQ (reference sequence). The CDR3 is made up of 13 amino acids. The CDR3 DNA follows: TGTGCTAGCAGCTTAGACCGTAATGAAAAACTGTTTTTT. The encoded protein is CASSLDRNEKLFF.

The chain has TRBV30 and TRBJ1-5; TRBD1 matches 9 bases. The CDR3 length is 15 residues. CDR1 and CDR2 from the germline V gene are GTSNPN and SVGIG (reference sequence). V shed 0 bases, J shed 5 bases, and the junction held 5 bases outside the gene matches. CDR3 nucleotides: TGTGCCTGGAGTGTAGGGACAGGGCGTTATCAGCCCCAGCATTTT. Protein sequence: CAWSVGTGRYQPQHF.

The rearrangement joins TRBV2 to TRBJ2-3, with D unclear. Germline-derived CDR1 and CDR2 are SNHLY and FYNNEI. The ends were cut back, 5 bases at V and 13 bases at J, with 16 bases in the middle. The CDR3 has 12 residues. The DNA of the CDR3 is TGTGCCAGCAGTACGACGCCGCCGCTCAAGTATTTT. Protein sequence: CASSTTPPLKYF.

This clone appeared a few times. The CDR3 region is CASSIDLAGDRHTQYF. CDR3 nucleotide sequence: TGTGCCAGTAGTATAGATTTAGCGGGGGACCGTCATACGCAGTATTTT. The chain uses TRBV19 and TRBJ2-3; 9 nucleotides line up with TRBD2. Losses at the gene ends were 0 bases for V and 7 bases for J; bases not matched to a gene: 8. This CDR3 spans 16 amino acids. The germline gives CDR1 LNHDA, CDR2 SQIVND (reference sequence).

The chain carries TRBV4-2 and TRBJ2-7; 7 nucleotides line up with TRBD2. The CDR3 is made up of 16 amino acids. The germline gives CDR1 LGHNA, CDR2 YNFKEQ. Unmatched junction bases numbered 13, after V lost 3 bases and J lost 5 bases. The CDR3 DNA is TGTGCCAGCAGCCAGGTCTCAGTGCCTGGGAGGGACGAGCAGTACTTC. Translated: CASSQVSVPGRDEQYF.

This clone was seen a few times. The chain uses TRBV29-1 and TRBJ1-1; D unresolved. V was shortened by 0 bases and J by 7 bases, with 12 bases between the two germline ends. The CDR3 contains 13 residues. Looked up from germline, CDR1 is SQVTM and CDR2 is ANQGSEA. The CDR3 loop reads CSVEDSHPDEAFF. The CDR3 coding sequence is TGCAGCGTTGAAGATTCTCATCCCGATGAAGCTTTCTTT.

This clone has only a few counts. The rearrangement uses TRBV15 and TRBJ1-3; no clear D gene. V was trimmed by 0 bases and J by 1 base, leaving 7 bases between them. CDR1 and CDR2 (germline): LNHNV, YYDKDF (reference sequence). This CDR3 region has 15 residues. The CDR3 loop is CATSRDPGSGNTIYF. The CDR3 DNA is TGTGCCACCAGCAGAGATCCGGGGTCTGGAAACACCATATATTTT.

This clone was recorded a few times. The chain carries TRBV10-3 and TRBJ2-7; perhaps TRBD2 as D (6 bases). V dropped 1 base and J dropped 6 bases, with 16 bases sitting between them. CDR3 length equals 15 residues. Looked up from germline, CDR1 is ENHRY and CDR2 is SYGVKD. CDR3 loop: CAISEWVTWRGEQYF. For the CDR3, the DNA is TGTGCCATCAGTGAGTGGGTGACCTGGCGGGGCGAGCAGTACTTC.

The chain employs TRBV5-1 and TRBJ1-6, with D uncertain. The CDR3 runs 16 residues. Germline V lookup: CDR1 SGHRS, CDR2 YFSETQ. V was shortened by 3 bases and J by 5 bases, with 15 bases between the two germline ends. The CDR3 spells CASSSGISTDNSPLHF. The CDR3 nucleotides read TGCGCCAGCAGCTCCGGAATATCAACGGATAATTCACCCCTCCACTTT.

The chain employs TRBV5-1 and TRBJ2-7, with no clear D. V lost 7 bases to trimming and J lost 9 bases, with 20 bases between them. CDR3 length equals 13 residues. In germline, CDR1 is SGHRS, CDR2 YFSETQ. The CDR3 coding sequence is TGCGCCAGCCGCGGATCCTCCCTGAATGGGCAGTACTTC. Protein sequence: CASRGSSLNGQYF.

This chain links TRBV30 with TRBJ1-4; 7 bases line up with TRBD1. The CDR3 has 14 amino acids. Germline values: CDR1 GTSNPN, CDR2 SVGIG (reference sequence). After removal of 2 bases from V and 3 bases from J, the junction contained 3 bases not matched to a gene. Here the CDR3 DNA reads TGTGCCTGGAGTCGGGGGACAGCTAATGAAAAACTGTTTTTT. Translating it yields CAWSRGTANEKLFF.

In its sample, this clone was seen a few times. The rearrangement joins TRBV29-1 to TRBJ2-1; 7 nucleotides align to TRBD2. V was pared by 6 bases and J by 7 bases, with 6 bases of the junction left unmatched. CDR3 length equals 12 residues. Germline values: CDR1 SQVTM, CDR2 ANQGSEA. This chain's CDR3 is CSVIRGVNEQFF. Written as DNA, the CDR3 is TGCAGCGTAATTCGGGGGGTGAATGAGCAGTTCTTC.

V is TRBV2 and J is TRBJ1-5; a possible D gene is TRBD1 (5 bases). Per the germline V gene, CDR1 is SNHLY and CDR2 is FYNNEI. The germline V and J ends were trimmed by 4 bases and 2 bases, with 9 bases remaining between them. The CDR3 length is 14 residues. This CDR3 reads CASSGRVGNQPQHF. The CDR3 coding sequence is TGTGCCAGCAGTGGCAGGGTCGGCAATCAGCCCCAGCATTTT.

The chain couples TRBV7-2 to TRBJ2-3; tentative D call: TRBD2 (6 bases). The V end was cut by 5 bases, the J end by 6 bases, with 15 bases between. Germline values: CDR1 SGHTA, CDR2 FQGNSA. The CDR3 spans 14 residues. The CDR3 loop is CASSVGLAGDTQYF. The CDR3 coding sequence is TGTGCCAGCAGCGTGGGCCTCGCGGGGGATACGCAGTATTTT.